Shown below are 17 T cell receptor beta chains from a single sample sequenced in a study of CD8 T cells in ankylosing spondylitis. A single record per CDR3 protein comes from TCRdb applying MiXCR to the 5' RACE reads. The sample contains 150,000 or so distinct CDR3 sequences, under 35% of which appear only once. The sequenced sample consisted of synovial fluid, either unsorted or a sorted T cell fraction (not recorded which). The receptors stem from a male donor with ankylosing spondylitis.

The V call is TRBV28, the J call TRBJ2-3; no reliable D call. In germline, CDR1 is MDHEN, CDR2 SYDVKM. Trimming cost V 1 base and J 0 bases, with 5 bases left between them. This CDR3 spans 14 amino acids. CDR3 loop: CASSLLDSTDTQYF. CDR3 DNA sequence: TGTGCCAGCAGTTTATTGGATAGCACAGATACGCAGTATTTT.

This clonotype was seen repeatedly, ten times or more. V usage is TRBV4-3 and J usage is TRBJ2-6, with unresolved D. The CDR3 extends over 16 amino acids. Trimming left V 1 base short and J 1 base short, with 8 bases between. In germline, CDR1 is LGHNA, CDR2 YSLEER. CDR3 nucleotides: TGCGCCAGCAGCCAAGTAGGGCAGTCTGGGGCCAACGTCCTGACTTTC. Protein product: CASSQVGQSGANVLTF.

The chain joins TRBV10-2 to TRBJ1-6, with D perhaps matching TRBD1 (5 bases). This CDR3 region has 15 residues. Germline CDR1 and CDR2: WSHSY and SAAADI. V gave up 3 bases and J gave up 11 bases, with 17 bases separating them. CDR3 in DNA: TGCGCCAGCAGTGAATGGGACCCCGGTTTACCACCCCTCCACTTT. As protein: CASSEWDPGLPPLHF.

This clonotype turned up a few times. The rearrangement joins TRBV7-9 to TRBJ1-1, with 9 bases that match TRBD1. The V segment lost 4 bases and the J segment 0 bases; nucleotides outside the gene matches: 0. The CDR3 contains 14 residues. The germline CDR1 and CDR2 sequences are SEHNR and FQNEAQ (reference sequence). The CDR3 DNA is TGTGCCAGCAGCTACAGGGGGCTGAACACTGAAGCTTTCTTT. Protein sequence: CASSYRGLNTEAFF.

The rearrangement uses TRBV3-1 and TRBJ2-1; D uncertain. The germline gives CDR1 LGHDT, CDR2 YNNKEL (reference sequence). There are 15 residues in the CDR3. Trimming took off 0 bases at V and 3 bases at J, with 9 bases between the two ends. CDR3 in amino acids: CASSQEGTGYNEQFF. The CDR3 DNA is TGTGCCAGCAGCCAAGAGGGAACTGGCTACAATGAGCAGTTCTTC.

In its sample, this clonotype was seen a few times. V and J are TRBV14 and TRBJ1-1; D is unclear. The germline gives CDR1 SGHDN, CDR2 FVKESK. Deletions cut 3 bases from V and 3 bases from J, with 8 bases between. This CDR3 spans 13 amino acids. The CDR3 spells CASSHNQYTEAFF. CDR3 in DNA: TGTGCCAGCAGCCACAACCAGTACACTGAAGCTTTCTTT.

The rearrangement uses TRBV7-2 and TRBJ1-6; unclear D gene. The germline V gene has CDR1 SGHTA and CDR2 FQGNSA. V was cut by 2 bases and J by 10 bases, with 9 bases left in between. There are 13 residues in the CDR3. The CDR3 sequence is CASSLKGSSPLHF. Here the CDR3 DNA reads TGTGCCAGCAGCTTAAAAGGCAGCTCACCCCTCCACTTT.

The rearrangement links TRBV11-2 to TRBJ2-7; a weak D match, TRBD2 (6 bases). V was clipped by 4 bases and J by 0 bases, with 22 bases between them. CDR1 is SGHAT and CDR2 is FQNNGV in the germline V gene. The CDR3 contains 18 residues. The CDR3 reads CASSSLPGLRISSYEQYF. DNA of the CDR3: TGTGCCAGCAGCTCCCTGCCGGGACTCAGAATCAGCTCCTACGAGCAGTACTTC.

The chain carries TRBV5-1 and TRBJ1-1; 9 positions agree with TRBD1. The germline gives CDR1 SGHRS, CDR2 YFSETQ. The CDR3 totals 13 residues. V lost 4 bases, J lost 11 bases, and 9 bases stayed unmatched. DNA for the CDR3: TGCGCCAGCAGCCCAGGACAGGGGACGGACGCTTTCTTT. Translating it yields CASSPGQGTDAFF.

This clonotype was found a few times. V gene TRBV12-3 or TRBV12-4 combines with J gene TRBJ1-1, with TRBD1 as a possible D gene (5 bases). Trimming pared 0 bases from V and 1 base from J, leaving 6 bases between. This CDR3 region has 14 residues. CDR3 DNA: TGTGCCAGCAGTTTAGCCAGGGAGAACACTGAAGCTTTCTTT. Its translation: CASSLARENTEAFF.

This clonotype has ten or more counts. The CDR3 protein is CASSGSGSHNGELFF. The CDR3 region has the DNA TGTGCCAGCAGTGGTAGCGGGAGCCATAACGGGGAGCTGTTTTTT. This chain links TRBV12-3 or TRBV12-4 with TRBJ2-2, with 9 bases matching TRBD2. J was trimmed by 7 bases and V by 5 bases; bases with no gene match: 8. CDR3 length: 15 residues.

This clonotype was counted between two and nine times. The V gene is TRBV27, the J gene TRBJ2-2; 11 positions agree with TRBD1. The CDR3 runs 16 residues. V gave up 5 bases and J gave up 5 bases; unmatched junction bases: 7. Germline V gives CDR1 MNHEY, CDR2 SMNVEV (reference sequence). The CDR3 coding sequence is TGTGCCAGCAGTCCGACCGGGACAGGGGGAACCGGGGAGCTGTTTTTT. Protein sequence: CASSPTGTGGTGELFF.

This clonotype was detected once. This chain connects TRBV21-1 to TRBJ1-3; the D call TRBD1 from the table was never checked on the DNA. TRBV21-1 counts as a pseudogene. The CDR3 covers 17 residues. CDR3 in amino acids: CASSKGGGRISGNTIYF. CDR3 coding DNA: TGTGCCAGCAGCAAAGGAGGGGGACGGATCTCTGGAAACACCATATATTTT.

V usage is TRBV21-1 and J usage is TRBJ2-6; the table gives TRBD1 as D, unverified against the DNA. TRBV21-1 is shown as a pseudogene. The CDR3 has 18 amino acids. CDR3 amino acids: CASSLFRGLFLGANVLTF. The CDR3 nucleotides read TGTGCCAGCAGCCTATTCAGGGGGCTATTCCTTGGGGCCAACGTCCTGACTTTC.

This sequence joins TRBV6-1 and TRBJ2-7, with TRBD1 identical over 10 bases. There are 14 residues in the CDR3. Germline CDR1 MNHNS, CDR2 SASEGT. J gave up 4 bases and V 7 bases, and 7 bases lay outside the gene matches. The CDR3, as DNA: TGTGCCAGCATCCCGGGACAGGGGACATACGAGCAGTACTTC. Its protein product is CASIPGQGTYEQYF.

The rearrangement uses TRBV3-1 and TRBJ1-2; D is perhaps TRBD1 (5 bases). The CDR3 is 15 residues long. CDR1 and CDR2 from the germline V gene are LGHDT and YNNKEL (reference sequence). Deletions cut 4 bases from V and 3 bases from J, with 15 bases between. The CDR3 region has the DNA TGTGCCAGCAGCCCCCCCGTAGGGGCTGACTATGGCTACACCTTC. Protein product: CASSPPVGADYGYTF.

DNA for the CDR3: TGTGCCTGGAGACGAGGGAGGAACCACGGCTACACCTTC. It specifies CAWRRGRNHGYTF. The chain carries TRBV30 and TRBJ1-2; D gene ambiguous. Germline CDR1 is GTSNPN and CDR2 is SVGIG (reference sequence). This CDR3 has 13 amino acids. With 3 bases removed from V and 8 bases from J, the gap between germline ends came to 16 bases.